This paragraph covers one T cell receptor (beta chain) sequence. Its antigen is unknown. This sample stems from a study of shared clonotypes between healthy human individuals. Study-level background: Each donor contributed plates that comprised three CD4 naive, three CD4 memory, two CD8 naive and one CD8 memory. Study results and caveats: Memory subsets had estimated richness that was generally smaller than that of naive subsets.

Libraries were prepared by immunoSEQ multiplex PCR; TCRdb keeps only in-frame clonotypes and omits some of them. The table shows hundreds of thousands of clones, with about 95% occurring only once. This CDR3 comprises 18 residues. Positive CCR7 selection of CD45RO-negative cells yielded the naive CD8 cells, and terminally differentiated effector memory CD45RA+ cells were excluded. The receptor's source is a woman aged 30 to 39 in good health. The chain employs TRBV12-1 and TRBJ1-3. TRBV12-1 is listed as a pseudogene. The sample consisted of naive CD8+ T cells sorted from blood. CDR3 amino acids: CASSFGQPIHCSGNTIYF. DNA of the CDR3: TGTGCCAGCAGCTTTGGTCAGCCGATTCACTGCTCTGGAAACACCATATATTTT.